This T cell receptor beta chain was sequenced in a study of cytomegalovirus exposure and HLA in healthy donors. Study-wide findings and caveats: Several top significant clusters appeared, in a later analysis, to be linked to common viral pathogens.

V shed 3 bases and J 2 bases; nucleotides not matched to a gene: 9. CDR3 length: 16 amino acids. Germline lookup yields CDR1 SGHAT and CDR2 FQNNGV. Primers for the PCR totalled 60 Vbeta and 13 Jbeta. TCRdb's copy holds only in-frame clones and misses some; the assay was immunoSEQ multiplex PCR. The sample carries about 200,000 clones, approximately 79% recorded once. Each donor was healthy, and each was a bone marrow donor. As to this clone: Its cognate antigen is unknown.

Sample: PBMCs. The receptor was isolated from a man aged 45-60 years in good health and CMV-seronegative. The chain employs TRBV11-2 and TRBJ2-5; 7 bases are shared with TRBD2. The CDR3 DNA sequence: TGTGCCAGCAGCTTGGTCCTAGCGGTGAGTCAAGAGACCCAGTACTTC. This codes for CASSLVLAVSQETQYF.